Included here is one T cell receptor (beta chain) sequence, with context. This table comes from immunoSEQ multiplex PCR, and its TCRdb copy is limited to in-frame clones, with some not included. The sample carries just over 200,000 clones, 79% recorded once. CDR1 and CDR2 (germline): MNHEY, SMNVEV (reference sequence). CDR3 length: 13 residues. V lost 6 bases and J lost 8; bases outside the gene matches: 9. This sample is drawn from a study of cytotoxic CD8 clonotypes in ibrutinib-treated CLL. The specimen comprised PBMCs, sampled after 12 months of ibrutinib treatment. The chain has TRBV27 and TRBJ1-2; 7 nucleotides align to TRBD1. This clonotype originated in a human donor with chronic lymphocytic leukemia. CDR3 residues: CASSLTGPRGYTF. CDR3 DNA: TGTGCCAGCAGCTTGACAGGGCCAAGGGGCTACACCTTC.